This T cell receptor (beta chain) was sequenced in a study of blood T cell repertoires in COVID-19. Across the study: The United States, Italy and Spain supplied acute and convalescent COVID-19 samples. The analysed material was cDNA or gDNA that came from T cells, B-cell-depleted T cells, or PBMCs.

This clone was picked up a small number of times. Authors' methods: Estimation of nucleated cell counts relied on the amplification of reference gene primers. This table comes from immunoSEQ multiplex PCR, and its TCRdb copy is limited to in-frame clones, with some not included. V and J calls and clone size are those listed in that table; D and trimming were worked out from the DNA. The sample shows more than 110,000 clones, roughly 80% of them seen only once. This CDR3 region has 17 residues. Germline CDR1 and CDR2: LNHDA and SQIVND (reference sequence). V gave up 6 bases and J gave up 10 bases, with 25 bases separating them.

The rearrangement joins TRBV19 to TRBJ1-6; no definite D call. The sequence was obtained from a woman between 45 and 65 years old with active or convalescent COVID-19. The material sequenced was peripheral blood. CDR3 region: CASSRRGGTQGRSPLHF. The CDR3 DNA is TGTGCCAGTAGCCGAAGAGGCGGAACCCAAGGGAGGTCACCCCTCCACTTT.